This is a list of T cell receptor beta chains from one sample in a study of vaccination and CD4 T cells after COVID-19. Antigens of these TCRs are unknown. Each CDR3 protein is one row after TCRdb ran MiXCR on the PCR reads. Among about 11,000 distinct CDR3 sequences listed, around 58% were seen once. Sequencing was carried out using CD4+ T cells from blood, cultured in vitro. The receptors stem from a human donor who had recovered from COVID-19. The CDR3 runs from the conserved cysteine through the conserved F or W. D genes are given only for firm matches. The size of a clone is reported for some rows only, either as once, few or many, or as a class for expanded clones.

CDR3nt,CDR3aa,v_gene,abundance,j_gene,d_gene
TGCGCCAGCAGCTTCGCCGGGACAGAGAATTCACCCCTCCACTTT,CASSFAGTENSPLHF,TRBV5-1,medium-sized,TRBJ1-6,TRBD1
TGCAGTGTTCGCATGGGGAGTAGCGGCACAGATACGCAGTATTTT,CSVRMGSSGTDTQYF,TRBV20-1,.,TRBJ2-3,.
TGTGCCAGCAGTTATCGGGGGGCGAGCACCGGGGAGCTGTTTTTT,CASSYRGASTGELFF,TRBV6-5,.,TRBJ2-2,.
TGTGCCAGCAGCTTAATCGGCCTAACCGGGGAGCTGTTTTTT,CASSLIGLTGELFF,TRBV7-3,few,TRBJ2-2,.
TGCAGTGCTAAGGGGGACAGGTCCTACGAGCAGTACTTC,CSAKGDRSYEQYF,TRBV20-1,once,TRBJ2-7,TRBD1
TGTGCCAGCAGCTTACGACTAGCGTACTACAATGAGCAGTTCTTC,CASSLRLAYYNEQFF,TRBV6-1,.,TRBJ2-1,TRBD2
TGCAGTGCACGACCACCGGGGAGGAACCTTGGAAACACCATATATTTT,CSARPPGRNLGNTIYF,TRBV20-1,few,TRBJ1-3,.
TGCAGTGCTAGAGAGTTAGCGGGACTGGGGACAGATACGCAGTATTTT,CSARELAGLGTDTQYF,TRBV20-1,.,TRBJ2-3,TRBD2
TGCGCCAGCAGCTTGGGGCACCGAACGAACACCGGGGAGCTGTTTTTT,CASSLGHRTNTGELFF,TRBV5-1,.,TRBJ2-2,.
TGTGCCAGCAGCCTAGAGGGGAACTATGGCTACACCTTC,CASSLEGNYGYTF,TRBV11-2,.,TRBJ1-2,.
TGCAGTGCTAGCGGGCGGATCCGGACTAGCGGGAGATACGAGCAGTACTTC,CSASGRIRTSGRYEQYF,TRBV20-1,.,TRBJ2-7,TRBD2
TGCGCCAGCAGCTTCGGGGCCGCGAACACCGGGGAGCTGTTTTTT,CASSFGAANTGELFF,TRBV5-1,.,TRBJ2-2,.
TGTGCCAGCAGCGAGGGGGGAGAGACCCAGTACTTC,CASSEGGETQYF,TRBV11-3,large,TRBJ2-5,.
TGTGCCAGTAGTTCGGGACAGGGTTCAACTTGGTATGGCTACACCTTC,CASSSGQGSTWYGYTF,TRBV19,.,TRBJ1-2,TRBD1
TGTGCCAGCAGCTTGTGGCCGAGGACAGCCTTTAATTCACCCCTCCACTTT,CASSLWPRTAFNSPLHF,TRBV7-9,.,TRBJ1-6,.
TGTGCCAGCAGTGCTAGGGGTGGGCTACGGGGGCACTTC,CASSARGGLRGHF,TRBV7-2,medium-sized,TRBJ1-2,.
TGTGCCAGCAGTTTGGATGGCACAGATACGCAGTATTTT,CASSLDGTDTQYF,TRBV28,.,TRBJ2-3,.
TGTGCCAGCAGCCGGACAGAGAACACTGAAGCTTTCTTT,CASSRTENTEAFF,TRBV28,once,TRBJ1-1,.
TGTGCCAGCATGGTAGGGCTAGCCAAAAACATTCAGTACTTC,CASMVGLAKNIQYF,TRBV12-3/TRBV12-4,.,TRBJ2-4,.
TGTGCCAGCAGCTTATCACGGCTACAGAAGCAGTTCTTC,CASSLSRLQKQFF,TRBV7-2,.,TRBJ2-1,.
TGTGCCAGCAGCTTAGGGGGGGTTAAGTGGGTCTACGAGCAGTACTTC,CASSLGGVKWVYEQYF,TRBV7-9,.,TRBJ2-7,.
TGTGCCAGCAGCTTGACGTCCTTAAACACTGAAGCTTTCTTT,CASSLTSLNTEAFF,TRBV5-4,once,TRBJ1-1,.
TGTGCCAGCAGCTTGGAGGGGTCGGTTACTGAAGCTTTCTTT,CASSLEGSVTEAFF,TRBV7-6,.,TRBJ1-1,.
TGTGCCAGCAGCTCTCGGGACGGGGTGAACGGGGAGCTGTTTTTT,CASSSRDGVNGELFF,TRBV7-2,.,TRBJ2-2,.
TGTGCCAGCAGCCCACAGGGGGCCGAGACCCAGTACTTC,CASSPQGAETQYF,TRBV27,.,TRBJ2-5,TRBD1
TGTGCCACCAGTGATCCGGGGACGAGGTCATCTGAGCAGTTCTTC,CATSDPGTRSSEQFF,TRBV24-1,.,TRBJ2-1,.
TGTGCCAGCATCGACAATGGGCAAAACATTCAGTACTTC,CASIDNGQNIQYF,TRBV6-1,few,TRBJ2-4,.
TGCAGTGCTAGACCCATACAGGGGTCCGGAAACACCATATATTTT,CSARPIQGSGNTIYF,TRBV20-1,few,TRBJ1-3,TRBD1
TGTGCCAGCAGCGTAGACAGAAACACCTACGAGCAGTACTTC,CASSVDRNTYEQYF,TRBV9,.,TRBJ2-7,.
TGTGCCAGCAGTGTGGGAGAGGGACAGAGGAACACTGAAGCTTTCTTT,CASSVGEGQRNTEAFF,TRBV6-1,.,TRBJ1-1,TRBD1
TGCAGTGCTAGAGTGGGACGGAGCAATCAGCCCCAGCATTTT,CSARVGRSNQPQHF,TRBV20-1,few,TRBJ1-5,.
TGTGCCAGCAGCAAATCGCTCGGCAATCAGCCCCAGCATTTT,CASSKSLGNQPQHF,TRBV21-1,.,TRBJ1-5,.
TGCAGTGCTAGGGCCAGGGGGCTCAGCTCCTACAATGAGCAGTTCTTC,CSARARGLSSYNEQFF,TRBV20-1,.,TRBJ2-1,TRBD1
TGTGCCAGCAGCGTCCAGGGGACCAACGGAGCTTTCTTT,CASSVQGTNGAFF,TRBV7-2,few,TRBJ1-1,.
TGCAGTGCTCTTGACAGTGACTATGGCTACACCTTC,CSALDSDYGYTF,TRBV20-1,large,TRBJ1-2,.
TGTGCCAGCAGCTTGACAGGGACGGAGGTGAATGTGGTCTTT,CASSLTGTEVNVVF,TRBV7-3,.,TRBJ1-1,TRBD1
TGTGCCAGCAGCAATTTGGAGGGGCCAGGGACCCAGTACTTC,CASSNLEGPGTQYF,TRBV7-9,.,TRBJ2-5,.
TGCAGTGCTAAAGGAGGGGTTGAAACTGAAGCTTTCTTT,CSAKGGVETEAFF,TRBV20-1,few,TRBJ1-1,.
TGTGCCAGCAGCCCTTTTTCTGGAGATACGCAGTATTTT,CASSPFSGDTQYF,TRBV28,.,TRBJ2-3,.
TGCAGTGCTAGAGGAGCGCACCCGGGAACTCCCCCTTTT,CSARGAHPGTPPF,TRBV20-1,few,TRBJ1-1,.
TGTGCCAGCAGCTTTAGGAGTAACTCCTACGAGCAGTACTTC,CASSFRSNSYEQYF,TRBV5-4,.,TRBJ2-7,.
TGCGCCAGCAGCTTTGGTCGGGTAAACACCGGGGAGCTGTTTTTT,CASSFGRVNTGELFF,TRBV5-1,.,TRBJ2-2,.
TGCAGTGCTATACAGGGAACCGGGGAGCTGTTTTTT,CSAIQGTGELFF,TRBV20-1,.,TRBJ2-2,.
TGCAGTGCTAGGGGGACAGGGGAAAACATTCAGTACTTC,CSARGTGENIQYF,TRBV20-1,.,TRBJ2-4,TRBD1
TGTGCCAGTAGTCCAGGGGACTGGGGCCAGCCCCAGCATTTT,CASSPGDWGQPQHF,TRBV19,.,TRBJ1-5,.
TGTGCCAGTAGTAGGGGGGGGACCTGGGGAAACACTGAAGCTTTCTTT,CASSRGGTWGNTEAFF,TRBV19,few,TRBJ1-1,.
TGTGCCACCAGTGATTTTACCGGGGAGACCGGGGAGCTGTTTTTT,CATSDFTGETGELFF,TRBV24-1,few,TRBJ2-2,.
TGTGCCAGCAGCCCCCGGGTAGGGAGCTACACCTTC,CASSPRVGSYTF,TRBV7-9,.,TRBJ1-2,.
TGTGCCTCGGGGACATTGAACACCGGGGAGCTGTTTTTT,CASGTLNTGELFF,TRBV12-3/TRBV12-4,few,TRBJ2-2,.
TGCAGTGCTAGGGGGCTAGCTCCGAAGGTCTGGACCGAGCAGTACTTC,CSARGLAPKVWTEQYF,TRBV20-1,.,TRBJ2-7,.
TGTGCCAGCAGTCTGGGCAGCTCCTACAATGAGCAGTTCTTC,CASSLGSSYNEQFF,TRBV6-4,.,TRBJ2-1,.
TGCAGTGCCGTGGCAGGGGGCACCTACGAGCAGTACTTC,CSAVAGGTYEQYF,TRBV20-1,.,TRBJ2-7,TRBD1
TGTGCCAGCAGCTTGGAAGGACAGTACTATGGCTACACCTTC,CASSLEGQYYGYTF,TRBV5-6,.,TRBJ1-2,.
TGTGCCATCACCCCTAGCGGGAACACCGGGGAGCTGTTTTTT,CAITPSGNTGELFF,TRBV10-3,.,TRBJ2-2,TRBD2
TGTGCCAGCAGTGACGCGGGAGTCACAGATACGCAGTATTTT,CASSDAGVTDTQYF,TRBV6-1,once,TRBJ2-3,TRBD2
TGTGCCAGCAGTGCCAAAGCGGGGACAGATTACAATGAGCAGTTCTTC,CASSAKAGTDYNEQFF,TRBV2,.,TRBJ2-1,.
TGTGCCAGCAGCCCGGGTTACGTGAACACCGGGGAGCTGTTTTTT,CASSPGYVNTGELFF,TRBV7-2,.,TRBJ2-2,.
TGTGCCAGCAGCTTAACGGGGCCCACTAGTTGGGATGAGCAGTTCTTC,CASSLTGPTSWDEQFF,TRBV7-3,medium-sized,TRBJ2-1,.
TGTGCCAGCTCACCACCGGGACTAGGTCAGGGTGAGCAGTTCTTC,CASSPPGLGQGEQFF,TRBV18,.,TRBJ2-1,TRBD2
TGCAGTGCTGGGGGGACAGGGGGCCGAAAAAATCAGCCCCAGCATTTT,CSAGGTGGRKNQPQHF,TRBV20-1,few,TRBJ1-5,TRBD1